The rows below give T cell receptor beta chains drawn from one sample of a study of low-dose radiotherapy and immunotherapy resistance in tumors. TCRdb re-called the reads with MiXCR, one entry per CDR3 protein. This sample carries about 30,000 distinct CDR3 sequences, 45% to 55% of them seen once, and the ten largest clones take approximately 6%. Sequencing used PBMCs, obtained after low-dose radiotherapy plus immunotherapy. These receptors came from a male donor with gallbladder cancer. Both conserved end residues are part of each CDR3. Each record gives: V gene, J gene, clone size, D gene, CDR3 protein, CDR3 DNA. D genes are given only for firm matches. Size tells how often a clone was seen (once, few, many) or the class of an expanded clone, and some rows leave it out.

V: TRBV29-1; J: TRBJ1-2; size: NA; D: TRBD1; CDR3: CSVSEGQGAPGYTF; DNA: TGCAGCGTGAGTGAGGGACAGGGGGCGCCTGGCTACACCTTC
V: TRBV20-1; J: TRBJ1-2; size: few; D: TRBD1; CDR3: CSAYTLNPGQGHSNYGYTF; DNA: TGCAGTGCTTATACGCTCAACCCTGGACAGGGACATTCTAACTATGGCTACACCTTC
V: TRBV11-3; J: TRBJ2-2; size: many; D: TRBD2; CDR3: CASSLEYLAGAGELFF; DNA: TGTGCCAGCAGCTTAGAGTATCTAGCGGGGGCCGGGGAGCTGTTTTTT
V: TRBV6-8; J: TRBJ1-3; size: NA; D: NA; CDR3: CASSYSGGNTIYF; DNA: TGTGCCAGCAGTTACTCGGGCGGAAACACCATATATTTT
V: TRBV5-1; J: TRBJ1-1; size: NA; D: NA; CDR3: CASSLSGGYTEAFF; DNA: TGCGCCAGCAGCTTGTCGGGGGGATACACTGAAGCTTTCTTT
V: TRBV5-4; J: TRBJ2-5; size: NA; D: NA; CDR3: CASSPPRMIGGGPFGETQYF; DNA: TGTGCCAGCAGCCCCCCCCGCATGATAGGGGGAGGGCCCTTCGGGGAGACCCAGTACTTC
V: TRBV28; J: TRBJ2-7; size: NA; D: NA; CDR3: CASSPGRLSYEQYF; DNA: TGTGCCAGCAGCCCCGGACGGCTCTCCTACGAGCAGTACTTC
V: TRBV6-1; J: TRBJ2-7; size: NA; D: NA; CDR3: CASSEAFVSSYEQYF; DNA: TGTGCCAGCAGTGAAGCGTTTGTTAGCTCCTACGAGCAGTACTTC
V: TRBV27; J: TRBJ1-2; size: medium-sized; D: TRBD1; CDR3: CASSLLGRGPGNYGYTF; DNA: TGTGCCAGCAGTTTATTGGGCAGGGGGCCTGGTAACTATGGCTACACCTTC
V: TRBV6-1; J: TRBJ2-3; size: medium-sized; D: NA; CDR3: CASSIDTDTQYF; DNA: TGTGCCAGCAGTATTGACACAGATACGCAGTATTTT
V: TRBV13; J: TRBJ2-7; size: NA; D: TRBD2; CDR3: CASSLGLAGGPQGEQYF; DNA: TGTGCCAGCAGCCTAGGACTAGCGGGAGGGCCCCAAGGCGAGCAGTACTTC
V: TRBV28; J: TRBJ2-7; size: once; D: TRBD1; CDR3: CASSSQRTGETYEQYF; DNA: TGTGCCAGCAGTAGCCAGAGGACAGGGGAAACCTACGAGCAGTACTTC
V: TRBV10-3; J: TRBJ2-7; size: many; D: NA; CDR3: CAISENGYEQYF; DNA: TGTGCCATCAGTGAAAATGGCTACGAGCAGTACTTC
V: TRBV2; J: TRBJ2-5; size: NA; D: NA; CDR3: CASSRQERQETQYF; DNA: TGTGCCAGCAGCCGACAGGAGAGACAAGAGACCCAGTACTTC
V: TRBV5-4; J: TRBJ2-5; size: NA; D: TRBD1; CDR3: CASSRDRTFGETQYF; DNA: TGTGCCAGCAGTCGGGACAGGACGTTTGGAGAGACCCAGTACTTC
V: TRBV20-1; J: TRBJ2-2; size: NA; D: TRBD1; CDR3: CSAPGQTTGELFF; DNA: TGCAGTGCGCCGGGACAGACCACCGGGGAGCTGTTTTTT
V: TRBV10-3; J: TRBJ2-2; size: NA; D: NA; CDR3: CAIMQEGGELFF; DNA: TGTGCCATCATGCAAGAAGGCGGGGAGCTGTTTTTT
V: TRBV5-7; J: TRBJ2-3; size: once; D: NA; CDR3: CASSLDHTEQNPQYF; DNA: TGTGCCAGCAGCTTAGATCACACAGAACAGAATCCGCAGTATTTT
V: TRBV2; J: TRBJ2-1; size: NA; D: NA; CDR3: CASSDTVTSLYNEQFF; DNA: TGTGCCAGCAGTGACACTGTGACTAGTCTCTACAATGAGCAGTTCTTC
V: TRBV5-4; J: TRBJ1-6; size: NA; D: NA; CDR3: CASSLVDRRNSPLHF; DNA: TGTGCCAGCAGCTTGGTAGACAGAAGAAATTCACCCCTCCACTTT
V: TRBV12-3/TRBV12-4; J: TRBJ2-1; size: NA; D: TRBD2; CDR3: CASSPPWGSGVENEQFF; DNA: TGTGCCAGCAGTCCACCTTGGGGTAGCGGGGTAGAAAATGAGCAGTTCTTC
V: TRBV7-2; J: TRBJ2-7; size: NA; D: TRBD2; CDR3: CASSQQSSGGPYEQYF; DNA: TGTGCCAGCAGCCAGCAGTCTAGCGGGGGACCCTACGAGCAGTACTTC
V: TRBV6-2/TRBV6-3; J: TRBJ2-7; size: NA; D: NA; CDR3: CASSSTQGGDEQYF; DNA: TGTGCCAGCAGCTCGACCCAGGGCGGGGACGAGCAGTACTTC
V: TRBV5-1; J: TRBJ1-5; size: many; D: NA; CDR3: CASSYAGEQPQHF; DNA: TGCGCCAGCAGCTATGCAGGGGAGCAGCCCCAGCATTTT
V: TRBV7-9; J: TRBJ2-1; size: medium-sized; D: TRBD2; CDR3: CASSLVSSGRADEQFF; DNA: TGTGCCAGCAGCTTAGTAAGCAGCGGGAGGGCCGATGAGCAGTTCTTC
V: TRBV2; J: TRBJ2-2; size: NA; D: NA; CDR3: CASSESRTHTGELFF; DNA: TGTGCCAGCAGTGAAAGTCGGACTCACACCGGGGAGCTGTTTTTT
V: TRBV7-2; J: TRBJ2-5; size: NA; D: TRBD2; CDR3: CASSFGGSLETQYF; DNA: TGTGCCAGCAGCTTCGGCGGGAGTTTAGAGACCCAGTACTTC
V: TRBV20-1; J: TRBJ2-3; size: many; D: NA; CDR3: CSAKALKTDTQYF; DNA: TGCAGTGCTAAAGCCCTTAAGACAGATACGCAGTATTTT
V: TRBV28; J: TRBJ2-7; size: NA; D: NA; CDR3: CASTENRVEQYF; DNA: TGTGCCAGCACCGAAAACAGGGTCGAGCAGTACTTC